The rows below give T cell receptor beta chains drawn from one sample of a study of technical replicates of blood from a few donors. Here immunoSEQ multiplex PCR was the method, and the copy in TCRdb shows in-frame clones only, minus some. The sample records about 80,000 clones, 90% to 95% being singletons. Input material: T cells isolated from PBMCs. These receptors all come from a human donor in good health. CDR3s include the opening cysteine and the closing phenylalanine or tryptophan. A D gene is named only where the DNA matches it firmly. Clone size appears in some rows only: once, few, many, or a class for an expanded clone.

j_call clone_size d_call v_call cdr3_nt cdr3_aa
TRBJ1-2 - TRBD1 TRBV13 TGTGCCAGCAGCCAGGACAGGTTTAGTGTTGGTAACTATGGCTACACCTTC CASSQDRFSVGNYGYTF
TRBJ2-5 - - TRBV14 TGTGCCAGCAGCCAAGTCCAGTTTGAGACCCAGTACTTC CASSQVQFETQYF
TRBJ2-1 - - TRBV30 TGTGCCTGGAGGGTCAGGGCCTATGAGCAGTTCTTC CAWRVRAYEQFF
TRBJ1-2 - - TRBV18 TGTGCCAGCTCACCGAGTCGGGGGAACTATGGCTACACCTTC CASSPSRGNYGYTF
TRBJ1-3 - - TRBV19 TGTGCCAGTGGAGCGTCACTCTACTCTGGAAACACCATATATTTT CASGASLYSGNTIYF
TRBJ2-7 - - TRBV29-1 TGCAGCGTTGCTAGGGGCGAGAATTACTACGAGCAGTACTTC CSVARGENYYEQYF
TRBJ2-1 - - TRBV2 TGTGCCAGCAGTGAGTACGGGGACACGAGCTCCTACAATGAGCAGTTCTTC CASSEYGDTSSYNEQFF
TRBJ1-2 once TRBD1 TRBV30 TGTGCCTGGGGTGGACAGGGGGCGAACTATGGCTACACCTTC CAWGGQGANYGYTF
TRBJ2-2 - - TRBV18 TGTGCCAGCTCACCAAATGCGGGGACGAACACCGGGGAGCTGTTTTTT CASSPNAGTNTGELFF
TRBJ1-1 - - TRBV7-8 TGTGCCAGCAGCTTATACTCAGGGGCGGTCACTGAAGCTTTCTTT CASSLYSGAVTEAFF
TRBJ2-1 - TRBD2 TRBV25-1 TGTGCCAGCAGCAGCGGGAGAGGCTCCTACAATGAGCAGTTCTTC CASSSGRGSYNEQFF
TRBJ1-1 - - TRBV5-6 TGTGCCAGCAGCTTGGCTGCAGGGCCGGGGGACACTGAAGCTTTCTTT CASSLAAGPGDTEAFF
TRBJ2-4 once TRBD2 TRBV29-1 TGCAGCGTTGGGGAGGGGTATACCAAAAACATTCAGTACTTC CSVGEGYTKNIQYF
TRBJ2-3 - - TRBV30 TGTGCCTGGACTAGCGGCACAGATACGCAGTATTTT CAWTSGTDTQYF
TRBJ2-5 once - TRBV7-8 TGTGCCAGCAGCTTTAGGCGGTCTCAAGAGACCCAGTACTTC CASSFRRSQETQYF
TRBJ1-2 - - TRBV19 TGTGCCAGTAGTATCGGGATAGCTAACTATGGCTACACCTTC CASSIGIANYGYTF
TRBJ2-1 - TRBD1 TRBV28 TGTGCCAGCAGTCTACCGGGACAGGGAATAGTTGAGCAGTTCTTC CASSLPGQGIVEQFF
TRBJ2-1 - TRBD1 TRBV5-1 TGCGCCAGCAGCCCACGGGGGACAGGGGGCGATGAGCAGTTCTTC CASSPRGTGGDEQFF
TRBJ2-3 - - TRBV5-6 TGTGCCAGCGGGCAGCCCAGCACAGATACGCAGTATTTT CASGQPSTDTQYF
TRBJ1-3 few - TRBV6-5 TGTGCCACACGTTCTATCTCTGGAAACACCATATATTTT CATRSISGNTIYF
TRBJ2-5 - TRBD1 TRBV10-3 TGTGCCATCAGTTCCGGGACAGTGTACCAAGAGACCCAGTACTTC CAISSGTVYQETQYF
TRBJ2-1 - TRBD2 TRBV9 TGTGCCAGCAGCGGTCGCCTCCCGGGACTAGCGGGGAACTCCTACAATGAGCAGTTCTTC CASSGRLPGLAGNSYNEQFF
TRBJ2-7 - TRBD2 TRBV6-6 TGTGCCAGCGGAGTAGCGGGAGGAATCTCCTCCTACGAGCAGTACTTC CASGVAGGISSYEQYF
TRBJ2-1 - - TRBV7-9 TGTGCCAGCAGCTTAAGCGGAGCCTACAATGAGCAGTTCTTC CASSLSGAYNEQFF
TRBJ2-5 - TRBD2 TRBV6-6 TGTGCCAGCAATACCGGGAGGAAAGAGACCCAGTACTTC CASNTGRKETQYF
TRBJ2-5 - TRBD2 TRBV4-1 TGCGCCAGCAGCCAAGATCGGGGACTAGCGGACCAAGAGACCCAGTACTTC CASSQDRGLADQETQYF
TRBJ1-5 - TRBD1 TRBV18 TGTGCCAGCTCACCAGACAGGGTTCAGCCCCAGCATTTT CASSPDRVQPQHF
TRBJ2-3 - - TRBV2 TGTGCCAGCAGTGGGCCTTACACAGATACGCAGTATTTT CASSGPYTDTQYF
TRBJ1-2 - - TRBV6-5 TGTGCCAGCAGTTATACCAGGGCCGGCTACACCTTC CASSYTRAGYTF
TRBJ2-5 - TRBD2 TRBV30 TGTGCCTGGAGTGTACGGGGGGTAGAGACCCAGTACTTC CAWSVRGVETQYF
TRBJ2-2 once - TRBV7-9 TGTGCCAGCAGCTCGGGACTTTCGAACACCGGGGAGCTGTTTTTT CASSSGLSNTGELFF
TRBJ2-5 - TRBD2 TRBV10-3 TGTGCCATCAGTGAGTCGGCGGGGGTAGAGACCCAGTACTTC CAISESAGVETQYF
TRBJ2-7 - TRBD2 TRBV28 TGTGCCAGCCTCAGCGGGGGGAGGCTAGAGTCACACGAGCAGTACTTC CASLSGGRLESHEQYF
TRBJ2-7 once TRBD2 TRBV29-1 TGCAGCGTGATGCCTAGCGGCTACGAGCAGTACTTC CSVMPSGYEQYF
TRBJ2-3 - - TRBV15 TGTGCCACCAGCCTGGGCTGGGCAGATACGCAGTATTTT CATSLGWADTQYF
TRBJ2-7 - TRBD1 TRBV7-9 TGTGCCAGCAGCTTCTGGACAGGGACCTACGAGCAGTACTTC CASSFWTGTYEQYF
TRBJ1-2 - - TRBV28 TGTGCCACCCCGGGCACGGGGGGATATGGCTACACCTTC CATPGTGGYGYTF
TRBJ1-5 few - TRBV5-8 TGTGCCAGCAGCTTGGCCGGGGGGAGCGGGCAGCCCCAGCATTTT CASSLAGGSGQPQHF
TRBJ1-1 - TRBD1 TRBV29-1 TGCAGCGTTCGACAGGGGTCTTTTGAAGCTTTCTTT CSVRQGSFEAFF
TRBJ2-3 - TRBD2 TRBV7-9 TGTGCCAGCAGCTTAACTCTTTCTCTAGCGGGAGACGATGCAGATACGCAGTATTTT CASSLTLSLAGDDADTQYF
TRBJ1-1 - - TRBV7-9 TGTGCCAGCAGCTTAGTTATGACATCCTCGAACACTGAAGCTTTCTTT CASSLVMTSSNTEAFF
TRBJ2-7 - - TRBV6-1 TGTGCCAGTAGCGGAATCTACGAGCAGTACTTC CASSGIYEQYF
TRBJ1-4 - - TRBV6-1 TGTGCCAGCAGTGAAGCAGAGACGAGGGAAAAACTGTTTTTT CASSEAETREKLFF
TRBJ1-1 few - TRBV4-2 TGTGCCAGCAGCCAAGGACAGGTGAACACTGAAGCTTTCTTT CASSQGQVNTEAFF
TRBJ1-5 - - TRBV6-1 TGTGCCAGCACTATTCAACAGGGACAGCCCCAGCATTTT CASTIQQGQPQHF
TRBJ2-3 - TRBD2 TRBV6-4 TGTGCCAGCAGTGACTCGGGACTAGCGGGCCTAAGCACAGATACGCAGTATTTT CASSDSGLAGLSTDTQYF
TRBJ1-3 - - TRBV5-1 TGCGCCAGCAGCCTGACAGGCATCTCTGGAAACACCATATATTTT CASSLTGISGNTIYF
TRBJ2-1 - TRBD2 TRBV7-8 TGTGCCAGCAGTTCCGGGACTAGCGGGTTCGATGAGCAGTTCTTC CASSSGTSGFDEQFF
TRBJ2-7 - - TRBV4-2 TGTGCCAGCAGCTACGGGACTTCTACCTACGAGCAGTACTTC CASSYGTSTYEQYF
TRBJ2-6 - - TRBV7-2 TGTGCCAGCAGCCCTCGGGGTGGGGCCAACGTCCTGACTTTC CASSPRGGANVLTF
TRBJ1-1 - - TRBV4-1 TGCGCCAGCAGCTTTATCGGACAGACTGAAGCTTTCTTT CASSFIGQTEAFF
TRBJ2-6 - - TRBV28 TGTGCCAGCTTCTTCTCTGGGGCCAACGTCCTGACTTTC CASFFSGANVLTF
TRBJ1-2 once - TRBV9 TGTGCCAGCAGCGGCAAGACTGGGCAGGGCAACTATGGCTACACCTTC CASSGKTGQGNYGYTF
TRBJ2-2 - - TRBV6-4 TGTGCCAGCCGAAATACAGTACTCGGGGAGCTGTTTTTT CASRNTVLGELFF
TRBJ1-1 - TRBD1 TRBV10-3 TGTGCCATCAGAGACAGGGGAAACACTGAAGCTTTCTTT CAIRDRGNTEAFF
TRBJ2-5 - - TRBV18 TGTGCCAGCTCACCCACGGCAGGGTCGGGAGAGACCCAGTACTTC CASSPTAGSGETQYF
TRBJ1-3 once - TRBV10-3 TGTGCCATCAGTGAGTCGAGGGTCGGCTCTGGAAACACCATATATTTT CAISESRVGSGNTIYF
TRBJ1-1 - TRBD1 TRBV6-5 TGTGCCAGCAGTTTCAGGACAGGGGACACTGAAGCTTTCTTT CASSFRTGDTEAFF